This T cell receptor beta chain was sequenced for a study of CD8+ T cells in alopecia areata. Whole-study results and caveats: Scalp samples also contribute reads from the resident alphabeta T cells found in normal skin. Against the mouse data, patients shared TCRs less clearly, possibly for HLA reasons.

Extracted RNA was reverse transcribed into cDNA, the sequencing template. The assay was immunoSEQ multiplex PCR, and TCRdb's table has in-frame clones only and misses some. The sample shows roughly 100,000 clones, approximately 60% of them seen only once. Remarks on this clone: Its antigen is still unknown.

Sorted populations comprised CD4+ and CD8+ T cells obtained from PBMCs. Trimming took off 4 bases at V and 5 bases at J, with 17 bases between the two ends. The CDR3 consists of 15 residues. In germline, CDR1 is LGHNA, CDR2 YNFKEQ. The sequencing input was CD4+ T cells sorted from blood. This TCR was recovered from a human donor in good health. The genes are TRBV4-2 and TRBJ1-2, with D uncertain. The chain's CDR3 is CASSPNIGSRYGYTF. The CDR3 DNA follows: TGTGCCAGCAGCCCGAATATAGGGAGTCGGTATGGCTACACCTTC.